The 20 T cell receptor beta chains below all came from one sample that was sequenced in a study of T-cell reconstitution after alpha-beta-depleted transplantation in children. Construction of the TCRbeta library involved unique molecular identifiers. TCRdb fed the PCR reads into MiXCR, producing one record per CDR3 protein. The sample carries approximately 50,000 distinct CDR3 sequences, more than 5% recorded once. Sequences were derived from PBMCs, mostly from graft donor cells, sampled 60 days after TCRalphabeta/CD19-depleted stem cell transplant. These receptors were obtained from a female patient aged 2-10 years who had a stem cell transplant for aplastic anemia, so the T cells may come from the graft donor.

This clonotype has ten or more counts. The chain couples TRBV20-1 to TRBJ2-1; D is unresolved. V lost 4 bases to trimming and J lost 3 bases, with 10 bases between them. The CDR3 runs to 13 residues. The germline gives CDR1 DFQATT, CDR2 SNEGSKA (reference sequence). The CDR3 DNA reads TGCAGTGCTATGGGGAAGAACTACAATGAGCAGTTCTTC. Translated: CSAMGKNYNEQFF.

In this sample, this clonotype turned up many times. This chain uses TRBV5-1 with TRBJ2-1; D is uncertain. This CDR3 has 13 residues. In germline, CDR1 is SGHRS, CDR2 YFSETQ. V gave up 2 bases and J gave up 6 bases, with 9 bases separating them. The CDR3 sequence: CASSLSEANEQFF. The CDR3 nucleotides are TGCGCCAGCAGCTTAAGCGAGGCCAATGAGCAGTTCTTC. The complete variable domain, with remaining parts taken from reference TRBV5-1 and TRBJ2-1, reads KAGVTQTPRYLIKTRGQQVTLSCSPISGHRSVSWYQQTPGQGLQFLFEYFSETQRNKGNFPGRFSGRQFSNSRSEMNVSTLELGDSALYLCASSLSEANEQFFGPGTRLTVL.

This chain connects TRBV11-1 to TRBJ2-1; maybe TRBD2 (5 bases). The V end lost 2 bases, the J end lost 8 bases, and 13 bases lay between the germline ends. The CDR3 has 14 amino acids. Germline V gene data show CDR1 as SGHAT and CDR2 as FQDESV (reference sequence). The CDR3 region is CASSLTSLVDEQFF. CDR3 in DNA: TGTGCCAGCAGCTTAACTAGTTTGGTCGATGAGCAGTTCTTC.

This clonotype was seen ten or more times. The chain joins TRBV4-1 to TRBJ2-1, with 11 bases identical to TRBD2. CDR3 size: 15 residues. The V and J ends lost 2 bases and 9 bases, in that order; junction bases with no gene match: 6. Germline CDR1 is MGHRA and CDR2 is YSYEKL. CDR3 nucleotide sequence: TGCGCCAGCAGCCAACTTAGCGGGAGGGCCACTGAGCAGTTCTTC. It yields the protein CASSQLSGRATEQFF.

The gene calls are TRBV20-1 and TRBJ2-7, with 8 nucleotides matching TRBD2. Germline trimming cut 1 base from V and 4 bases from J; bases unmatched to any gene: 9. The CDR3 has 15 residues. Per germline, CDR1 DFQATT and CDR2 SNEGSKA (reference sequence). The CDR3 bases are TGCAGTGCTAGAGGGCGGAGCGGGGGTTATTACGAGCAGTACTTC. The encoded protein is CSARGRSGGYYEQYF.

This clonotype turned up a few times. The CDR3, as DNA: TGTGCCAGCAGCCTCTCCCGGGTTCTCTACTCTGGGGCCAACGTCCTGACTTTC. Translated: CASSLSRVLYSGANVLTF. The V gene is TRBV11-2, the J gene TRBJ2-6; D is uncertain. The germline V gene has CDR1 SGHAT and CDR2 FQNNGV. Trimming took 5 bases from V and 0 from J, leaving 17 bases between them. The CDR3 contains 18 residues.

This clonotype was detected ten times or more. The chain is built from TRBV9 and TRBJ1-1, with D possibly matching TRBD1 (5 bases). Germline V lookup: CDR1 SGDLS, CDR2 YYNGEE. This CDR3 contains 16 residues. Trimming took off 4 bases at V and 0 bases at J, with 16 bases between the two ends. For the CDR3, the DNA is TGTGCCAGCAGCCCCGACTGGGGCCCCATGAACACTGAAGCTTTCTTT. This translates into CASSPDWGPMNTEAFF.

In its sample, this clonotype was seen a few times. CDR3 region: CSASDRAYETQYF. In DNA, the CDR3 is TGCAGTGCTTCTGACAGGGCATACGAGACCCAGTACTTC. The V call is TRBV20-1, the J call TRBJ2-5; 7 bases match TRBD1. The CDR3 length is 13 residues. Trimming removed 5 bases from V and 5 bases from J; junction bases left unmatched: 8. The germline gives CDR1 DFQATT, CDR2 SNEGSKA (reference sequence).

This clonotype appeared many times. The V call is TRBV10-3, the J call TRBJ2-6, with a tentative D call TRBD2 (6 bases). Germline assignment: CDR1 ENHRY and CDR2 SYGVKD. The CDR3 sequence is 21 residues long. With 0 bases removed from V and 0 bases from J, the gap between germline ends came to 21 bases. The CDR3 loop reads CAISESKGRKTGSSGANVLTF. The DNA for the CDR3 is TGTGCCATCAGTGAGTCGAAGGGACGGAAGACCGGGAGCTCTGGGGCCAACGTCCTGACTTTC.

This clonotype was seen repeatedly, ten times or more. The rearrangement uses TRBV11-2 and TRBJ2-3; D might be TRBD1 or TRBD2, each matching 5 bases. CDR1 is SGHAT, CDR2 FQNNGV, per germline. This CDR3 is 14 amino acids long. Trimming left V 6 bases short and J 3 bases short, with 13 bases between. The CDR3 bases are TGTGCCAGCAGACCCGGGACCGAGACAGATACGCAGTATTTT. Its protein is CASRPGTETDTQYF.

There are many counts of this clonotype. The chain has TRBV12-3 or TRBV12-4 and TRBJ2-5, with 8 nucleotides matching TRBD1. V was clipped by 4 bases and J by 1 base; unmatched bases: 2. This CDR3 is built from 14 residues. CDR3 protein: CASSYTGGQETQYF. The CDR3 bases are TGTGCCAGCAGTTATACAGGGGGCCAAGAGACCCAGTACTTC.

This clonotype was found many times. This sequence joins TRBV20-1 and TRBJ2-4, with a weak D call TRBD1 (6 bases). The CDR3 totals 12 residues. V shed 5 bases and J shed 14 bases, with 19 bases lying between them. Germline CDR1 is DFQATT and CDR2 is SNEGSKA (reference sequence). This CDR3 reads CSARSGARVEYF. The CDR3 DNA follows: TGCAGTGCTCGTTCAGGGGCCAGGGTGGAGTACTTC.

This clonotype has ten or more counts. The rearrangement links TRBV7-9 to TRBJ2-5; D not resolved. Germline CDR1 reads SEHNR; CDR2 reads FQNEAQ (reference sequence). V was clipped by 5 bases and J by 0 bases, with 10 bases between them. The CDR3 spans 14 residues. The CDR3 DNA reads TGTGCCAGCAGCCTCCCTTGGTACCAAGAGACCCAGTACTTC. Translated, it gives CASSLPWYQETQYF.

CDR3: CASRPGGSVLVKLFF. DNA for the CDR3: TGTGCCAGCAGACCGGGGGGCTCAGTTCTTGTCAAACTGTTTTTT. The chain has TRBV28 and TRBJ1-4; tentatively, D is TRBD1 (6 bases). There are 15 residues in the CDR3. Germline V gives CDR1 MDHEN, CDR2 SYDVKM. The V and J ends lost 6 bases and 11 bases respectively, with 22 bases between them. The whole variable domain, remainder taken from reference TRBV28 and TRBJ1-4, is DVKVTQSSRYLVKRTGEKVFLECVQDMDHENMFWYRQDPGLGLRLIYFSYDVKMKEKGDIPEGYSVSREKKERFSLILESASTNQTSMYLCASRPGGSVLVKLFFGSGTQLSVL.

This clonotype has a count of ten or more. This CDR3 reads CASRPTGTGVSEQYF. CDR3 nucleotides: TGTGCCAGCAGACCCACCGGGACAGGCGTCTCCGAGCAGTACTTC. The chain recombines TRBV6-5 with TRBJ2-7; TRBD1 aligns across 8 bases. CDR3 length equals 15 residues. Trimming cost V 6 bases and J 6 bases; bases outside gene matches: 13. Germline-derived CDR1 and CDR2 are MNHEY and SVGAGI.

This clonotype was recorded many times. This chain uses TRBV7-3 with TRBJ2-2; 7 nucleotides line up with TRBD2. The length of the CDR3 is 13 residues. Looked up from germline, CDR1 is SGHTA and CDR2 is FQGTGA. Trimming removed 5 bases from V and 5 bases from J; junction bases left unmatched: 2. Here the CDR3 reads CASSRSGTGELFF. The CDR3 nucleotides are TGTGCCAGCAGCCGTAGCGGGACCGGGGAGCTGTTTTTT.

This clonotype has ten or more counts. The gene calls are TRBV5-1 and TRBJ2-7; D is possibly TRBD1 or TRBD2 (5 bases each). V was cut by 5 bases and J by 0 bases, with 15 bases left in between. Per germline, CDR1 SGHRS and CDR2 YFSETQ. The CDR3 loop spans 15 amino acids. CDR3 in amino acids: CASRFGTVSSYEQYF. The DNA of the CDR3 is TGCGCCAGCAGATTCGGGACGGTAAGCTCCTACGAGCAGTACTTC.

The sample holds a few counts of this clonotype. The V call is TRBV7-8, the J call TRBJ2-7, with D possibly being TRBD1 or TRBD2 (6 bases each). V lost 5 bases and J 2 bases, leaving 13 bases between the germline ends. CDR1 and CDR2 (germline): SGHVS, FQNEAQ. The CDR3 is made up of 14 amino acids. CDR3 coding DNA: TGTGCCAGCAGCGCTGGCGGGACAACCTACGAGCAGTACTTC. This encodes CASSAGGTTYEQYF. Together with reference TRBV7-8 and TRBJ2-7, the CDR3 gives the full variable domain: GAGVSQSPRYKVAKRGQDVALRCDPISGHVSLFWYQQALGQGPEFLTYFQNEAQLDKSGLPSDRFFAERPEGSVSTLKIQRTQQEDSAVYLCASSAGGTTYEQYFGPGTRLTVT.

This clonotype was counted ten times or more. The chain combines TRBV6-6 with TRBJ1-5; maybe TRBD1 (5 bases). Trimming stripped 2 bases from V and 3 bases from J, with 14 bases between. CDR1 and CDR2 from the germline V gene are MNHNY and SVGAGI (reference sequence). The CDR3 runs 16 residues. DNA of the CDR3: TGTGCCAGCAGTTACGAGGGGTTTGGGATCAATCAGCCCCAGCATTTT. Protein sequence: CASSYEGFGINQPQHF.

This clonotype was picked up many times. The chain combines TRBV7-2 with TRBJ2-3, with TRBD2 as a possible D gene (6 bases). The CDR3 has 14 amino acids. V was pared by 1 base and J by 6 bases, with 11 bases between. The germline V gene has CDR1 SGHTA and CDR2 FQGNSA. CDR3 amino acids: CASSLGGDIDTQYF. CDR3 sequence (DNA): TGTGCCAGCAGCTTAGGCGGGGATATCGATACGCAGTATTTT. Supplemented by reference TRBV7-2 and TRBJ2-3, the full variable domain reads GAGVSQSPSNKVTEKGKDVELRCDPISGHTALYWYRQSLGQGLEFLIYFQGNSAPDKSGLPSDRFSAERTGGSVSTLTIQRTQQEDSAVYLCASSLGGDIDTQYFGPGTRLTVL.